Presented here are 21 T cell receptor beta chains from one specimen sequenced in a study of molecular identifiers for immune sequencing clone quantification. TCRdb recomputed calls from the PCR reads with MiXCR, one row per CDR3 protein. The sample gives some 580,000 distinct CDR3 sequences, 25% of which show up once; 0.6% to 0.9% is in the top ten. The sample taken for sequencing was naive CD8+ T cells from blood, with Jurkat cell RNA spiked in. Subset of the sample: FACS-sorted CD8+CD4-CCR7+CD45RA+ naive T cells. All receptors come from a human donor in good health. Some libraries in this study had Jurkat cell RNA spiked in.

This chain joins TRBV19 and TRBJ1-1; 11 bases map to TRBD1. This CDR3 comprises 15 residues. The J segment lost 4 bases and the V segment lost 6 bases, leaving 7 bases of the junction unmatched. The V gene's germline CDR1 is LNHDA and CDR2 SQIVND (reference sequence). As DNA, the CDR3 is TGTGCCAGTAGGCCCTCGGACAGGGGGCTCACTGAAGCTTTCTTT. It encodes CASRPSDRGLTEAFF.

Many counts were recorded for this clonotype. This sequence joins TRBV3-1 and TRBJ2-2; TRBD2 aligns across 8 bases. The germline V gene has CDR1 LGHDT and CDR2 YNNKEL (reference sequence). This CDR3 is built from 14 residues. V shed 4 bases and J 5 bases; nucleotides not matched to a gene: 3. CDR3 DNA: TGTGCCAGCAGCCCGGGACTAGAGACCGGGGAGCTGTTTTTT. It yields the protein CASSPGLETGELFF.

This clonotype occurred many times. V and J are TRBV6-1 and TRBJ1-1; a possible D gene is TRBD1 (5 bases). Deletions cut 1 base from V and 5 bases from J, with 14 bases between. Germline V lookup: CDR1 MNHNS, CDR2 SASEGT. The CDR3 spans 15 residues. In DNA, the CDR3 is TGTGCCAGCAGTGAAGATCGGGGACTCTCTACTGAAGCTTTCTTT. Translated, it gives CASSEDRGLSTEAFF.

This clonotype has only a few counts. The V call is TRBV6-5, the J call TRBJ1-1, with 9 bases matching TRBD1. Germline CDR1 reads MNHEY; CDR2 reads SVGAGI. The CDR3 contains 14 residues. Losses at the gene ends were 5 bases for V and 7 bases for J; bases not matched to a gene: 8. In nucleotides, the CDR3 is TGTGCCAGCAGTCACACAGGGGGCATGGGTGAAGCTTTCTTT. This encodes CASSHTGGMGEAFF.

In this sample, this clonotype turned up a few times. The J gene is TRBJ2-3, the V gene TRBV19; 12 positions match TRBD2. CDR3 length equals 19 residues. V shed 4 bases and J 2 bases; nucleotides not matched to a gene: 13. Germline V CDR1 and CDR2: LNHDA, SQIVND (reference sequence). CDR3 DNA: TGTGCCAGTAGTACCGGTCCTAGCGGGGGGGCCTATCCCACAGATACGCAGTATTTT. It translates to CASSTGPSGGAYPTDTQYF.

Points on this clonotype: With a much larger clone just one base away, this may be a read error. The J gene is TRBJ2-3, the V gene TRBV12-3 or TRBV12-4; unclear D gene. The CDR3 has 14 residues. V lost 2 bases and J lost 3, with 9 bases in between. As DNA, the CDR3 is TGTGCCAGCAGTTTAATGCTTACTACAGATACGCAGTATTTT. Encoded protein: CASSLMLTTDTQYF.

Of note for this clonotype: This may be a read error: a much more frequent sequence differs by one nucleotide. The V and J genes are TRBV7-9 and TRBJ2-7, with D maybe TRBD2 (5 bases). Germline V gene sequence: CDR1 SEHNR, CDR2 FQNEAQ (reference sequence). The CDR3 sequence is 14 residues long. For the CDR3, the DNA is TGTGCCAGCAGCTCACGAGGGAGAACCTACGAGCGGTACTTC. As protein: CASSSRGRTYERYF.

This clonotype was observed a handful of times. This chain links TRBV7-2 with TRBJ1-2; 10 bases fit TRBD1. The CDR3 totals 15 residues. With V trimmed by 4 bases and J by 5 bases, 7 bases remained unmatched. Germline CDR1 reads SGHTA; CDR2 reads FQGNSA. The CDR3 region is CASSSDRGFYYGYTF. The DNA of the CDR3 is TGTGCCAGCAGCTCGGACAGGGGGTTTTATTATGGCTACACCTTC.

This clonotype appeared many times. The CDR3 is CATEDSGANVLTF. The DNA of the CDR3 is TGTGCCACCGAGGACTCTGGGGCCAACGTCCTGACTTTC. The chain combines TRBV24-1 with TRBJ2-6, with unresolved D. The V gene's germline CDR1 is KGHDR and CDR2 SFDVKD. This CDR3 has 13 amino acids. V lost 9 bases and J lost 0, with 5 bases in between.

There are many counts of this clonotype. The chain joins TRBV13 to TRBJ2-3; TRBD2 matches at 14 bases. Per germline, CDR1 PRHDT and CDR2 FYEKMQ (reference sequence). The CDR3 is 15 amino acids. J lost 3 bases, V lost 8 bases, and 4 bases had no gene match. CDR3 loop: CASGTSGGSTDTQYF. The CDR3 DNA reads as TGTGCCAGCGGGACTAGCGGGGGCTCGACAGATACGCAGTATTTT.

This clonotype has ten or more counts. J is TRBJ2-7 and V is TRBV28; the match to TRBD2 covers 8 bases. There are 15 residues in the CDR3. V lost 6 bases to trimming and J lost 6 bases; unmatched junction nucleotides: 13. Germline values: CDR1 MDHEN, CDR2 SYDVKM. The CDR3 sequence is CASSRPGLERGEQYF. The CDR3 DNA reads as TGTGCCAGCAGCCGGCCGGGACTAGAGCGGGGCGAGCAGTACTTC.

There are many counts of this clonotype. The V and J genes are TRBV30 and TRBJ2-7, with D tentatively TRBD1 (5 bases). Germline V gene lookup returns CDR1 GTSNPN and CDR2 SVGIG (reference sequence). The CDR3 loop spans 10 amino acids. V was pared by 2 bases and J by 8 bases, with 7 bases between. CDR3 DNA sequence: TGTGCCTGGAGTCAGGGTCAGCAGTACTTC. This gives the protein CAWSQGQQYF.

V usage is TRBV19 and J usage is TRBJ1-2; D is uncertain. Germline loops: CDR1 LNHDA, CDR2 SQIVND (reference sequence). Deletions cut 7 bases from V and 1 base from J, with 16 bases between. The CDR3 spans 15 residues. The CDR3 region has the DNA TGTGCCAGTACCCCGATGTTGCAAAATAACTATGGCTACACCTTC. Amino acids: CASTPMLQNNYGYTF.

As concerns this clonotype: This may arise from a read error, as a much more abundant clone is one base away. This CDR3 reads CASSGTENAEAFF. The CDR3 nucleotides are TGTGCCAGCAGCGGGACAGAAAACGCTGAAGCTTTCTTT. This chain joins TRBV5-3 and TRBJ1-1; 7 positions agree with TRBD1. TRBV5-3 is classed as an ORF, of uncertain function. Trimming took 8 bases from V and 6 from J; bases not matched to a gene: 10. This CDR3 has 13 amino acids.

This clonotype was observed a handful of times. A much more abundant neighbour one base away suggests this may be a read error. V gene TRBV5-1 combines with J gene TRBJ2-3; TRBD1 matches 11 bases. CDR3 length: 16 residues. The germline CDR1 and CDR2 sequences are SGHRS and YFSETQ. Unmatched junction bases numbered 5, after V lost 1 base and J lost 4 bases. CDR3 residues: CASSLWTGGRPDTQYF. CDR3 bases: TGCGCCAGCAGCTTGTGGACAGGGGGCCGCCCAGATACGCAGTATTTT.

Concerning this clonotype: A read error may explain this, as a much larger clone is one base away. The chain is built from TRBV28 and TRBJ1-1, with no clear D. Looked up from germline, CDR1 is MDHEN and CDR2 is SYDVKM. Trimming took off 7 bases at V and 1 base at J, with 10 bases between the two ends. CDR3 length: 13 residues. The CDR3 bases are TGTGCCAGCACTGACACAACGAACACTGAAGCTTTCTTT. Protein product: CASTDTTNTEAFF.

Ten or more counts support this clonotype. CDR3 coding DNA: TGTGCCAGCTCACTCCCGGTGTTAGGGGCGGATGAGCAGTTCTTC. It encodes CASSLPVLGADEQFF. J is TRBJ2-1 and V is TRBV18; D may be TRBD1 (5 bases). The CDR3 is 15 amino acids. Germline V gene sequence: CDR1 KGHSH, CDR2 LQKENI. V lost 4 bases, J lost 8 bases, and 18 bases lay in between.

The chain links TRBV7-9 to TRBJ2-7; weak D call: TRBD1 (6 bases). The CDR3 has 13 amino acids. Deletions cut 4 bases from V and 5 bases from J, with 12 bases between. Germline lookup yields CDR1 SEHNR and CDR2 FQNEAQ (reference sequence). The DNA for the CDR3 is TGTGCCAGCAGCTCCAACAGGGACCACGAGCAGTACTTC. It translates to CASSSNRDHEQYF.

A word on this clonotype: This may be a read error: a much more frequent sequence differs by one nucleotide. This likely comes from a read error, as the CDR3 has no conserved phenylalanine or tryptophan at its end. This chain connects TRBV4-3 to TRBJ1-1, with D uncertain. The V gene lost 0 bases and the J gene lost 1 base, with 9 bases spanning the gap. The CDR3 has 15 amino acids. Per the germline V gene, CDR1 is LGHNA and CDR2 is YSLEER. CDR3 sequence: CASSQEAEENTEAFL. CDR3 coding DNA: TGCGCCAGCAGCCAAGAGGCGGAGGAGAACACTGAAGCTTTCCTT.

In its sample, this clonotype was seen many times. This chain links TRBV12-3 or TRBV12-4 with TRBJ2-2, with D unresolved. This CDR3 is 13 amino acids long. Trimming removed 6 bases at V and 5 bases at J, with 10 bases between. This CDR3 is CASRGAGTGELFF. The CDR3 DNA follows: TGTGCCAGCAGGGGCGCCGGGACCGGGGAGCTGTTTTTT.

In its sample, this clonotype was seen many times. The rearrangement uses TRBV25-1 and TRBJ1-5, with D perhaps matching TRBD1 (6 bases). The V gene lost 6 bases and the J gene lost 1 base, with 10 bases spanning the gap. CDR3 length: 14 amino acids. Germline loops: CDR1 MGHDK, CDR2 SYGVNS. The CDR3 DNA follows: TGTGCCAGCAGCGCTACAGGGAGCAATCAGCCCCAGCATTTT. This translates into CASSATGSNQPQHF.